This entry describes one T cell receptor (beta chain). Its antigen has not been determined. The input lacks base qualities; no much larger clone sits a single base away. The library was prepared using the immunoSEQ multiplex PCR assay. Per the original workflow: A statistical classification framework was built for diagnosing cytomegalovirus status from the catalog of TCR beta chain sequences. The clones in this table, taken by TCRdb from immuneACCESS, are in-frame only. Not every clone is retained; where verified, under half of the shortfall comes from an unresolved V gene, and the cause of the rest is unknown. V, J and clone size were drawn from that table, and D and trimming were deduced from the DNA. The sample yields 98,000 or so clones; about 85% were counted once. 3% of the sample rests with the top ten. This entry is derived from a study of cytomegalovirus exposure and HLA in healthy donors (dated by TCRdb to about 2017). For the study in its entirety: A later analysis indicated that the 120 validation repertoires were generated on the platform also employed for the 650 to 850 repertoires of the first cohort. The study aimed to test whether signatures of past pathogen exposure could be identified by cataloging public T cell receptors. Besides the first cohort of 500 to 700 subjects, a separate validation cohort made up of 90 to 150 different subjects was used. To predict cytomegalovirus infection status, the study combined high-throughput TCR immunosequencing, statistical association of individual TCRs with disease status, and machine learning. Results the study describes overall, beyond this receptor: Most TCR sequences were seen in very few donors, while some public TCRs were found in many individuals. The classifier was reported to diagnose cytomegalovirus status with high specificity and sensitivity in both the original cohort and the validation cohort. A total of roughly 160 TCR beta chains were listed by the study as associated with cytomegalovirus. Three of the identified cytomegalovirus-associated TCR beta chains were confirmed in vitro to be specific for cytomegalovirus antigens. A later analysis lacked HLA typing for the validation cohort, so it scored co-occurrence in that cohort across all 120 or so repertoires. Of the cluster scores, roughly 95% were above 0 in a later analysis, which found that TCRs clustered in the first cohort also tended to co-occur in the 120 validation repertoires. The authors suggested that the approach could potentially be generalized to other disease states and immunological phenotypes.

Via the germline V gene, CDR1 is SGHRS and CDR2 YFSETQ. Trimming removed 5 bases from V and 5 bases from J; the gene matches leave 2 bases unexplained. The CDR3 has 12 amino acids, counting the end cysteine and phenylalanine. The entry retains the CDR3 DNA only, 36 bases that are in frame from base 1. The donors belonged to the validation cohort of about 110 subjects, which was separate from the roughly 700-subject first cohort. The receptor's source is a young woman in good health and CMV-seronegative. This receptor chain uses TRBV5-1 and TRBJ2-7; 9 bases in the junction line up with TRBD2. Sequenced: PBMCs. The bases read TGCGCCAGCAGTAGCGGGGGAAACGAGCAGTACTTC. This translates into CASSSGGNEQYF.